This entry features one T cell receptor beta chain sequence. This record belongs to a study of T cell changes during pregnancy in multiple sclerosis. Clones were read by immunoSEQ multiplex PCR, and TCRdb kept only the in-frame ones, dropping some. This sample yields tens of thousands of clones, of which around 90% are seen a single time; 0.85% to 0.95% belongs to the top ten. Germline V CDR1 and CDR2: ENHRY, SYGVKD. Trimming removed 3 bases from V and 1 base from J; junction bases left unmatched: 5. The CDR3 sequence is 15 residues long. This chain links TRBV10-3 with TRBJ1-1; TRBD1 matches at 7 bases. This clonotype originated in a female donor with multiple sclerosis, enrolled in a pregnancy study. Material: peripheral blood, obtained before pregnancy. In nucleotides, the CDR3 is TGTGCCATCAGTGACCCGGGACAGTGGAACACTGAAGCTTTCTTT. Its translation is CAISDPGQWNTEAFF.